Each of the 2 T cell receptor beta chains below was sequenced from the same sample in a study of blood T cell repertoires in COVID-19. Measured with immunoSEQ multiplex PCR; TCRdb has only the in-frame clones, and not every one. The sample includes 250,000 or so clones, around 88% seen only once; the top ten take roughly 10%. Sequenced input: PBMCs or T cells enriched from blood (not recorded which). The source of these receptors is a man aged 40-49 years who had recovered from COVID-19.

The CDR3 region has the DNA TGCGCCAGCAGCTTGCGGCCAGGGGTCACAGATACGCAGTATTTT. Protein sequence: CASSLRPGVTDTQYF. V usage is TRBV5-1 and J usage is TRBJ2-3; possible D gene TRBD1, 6 bases. This CDR3 region has 15 residues. Germline-derived CDR1 and CDR2 are SGHRS and YFSETQ. V was pared by 1 base and J by 2 bases, with 11 bases between.

The chain couples TRBV28 to TRBJ2-7, with TRBD2 identical over 11 bases. Germline CDR1 is MDHEN and CDR2 is SYDVKM. Trimming removed 7 bases from V and 0 bases from J; junction bases left unmatched: 11. This CDR3 contains 17 residues. The CDR3 sequence is CASNGGTSGRSSYEQYF. CDR3 DNA sequence: TGTGCCAGCAACGGAGGGACTAGCGGAAGGAGCTCCTACGAGCAGTACTTC.